A selection of T cell receptor beta chains follows, all from one sample in a study of preoperative IRX-2 immunotherapy in early breast cancer. Sequencing was performed with immunoSEQ multiplex PCR; in TCRdb, only in-frame clones are kept and a portion is missing. The sample holds 10,000 to 15,000 clones, roughly 93% seen once. The material was obtained from a patient treated with IRX-2 immunotherapy. The source of these receptors is a human donor with breast cancer. Both conserved end residues are part of each CDR3. A D gene is named only where the DNA matches it firmly. Clone size is stated in some rows and not others, as once, few, many or a class when expanded.

j_gene: TRBJ2-1; len: 15; v_gene: TRBV6-4; d_gene: TRBD2; abundance: .; CDR3aa: CASSERTSGDNEQFF; CDR3nt: TGTGCCAGCAGTGAGCGGACTAGCGGGGACAATGAGCAGTTCTTC
j_gene: TRBJ2-5; len: 14; v_gene: TRBV9; d_gene: .; abundance: .; CDR3aa: CASNPGGGGETQYF; CDR3nt: TGTGCCAGCAACCCTGGGGGGGGCGGAGAGACCCAGTACTTC
j_gene: TRBJ2-5; len: 16; v_gene: TRBV9; d_gene: .; abundance: once; CDR3aa: CASSVVGGSDGGTQYF; CDR3nt: TGTGCCAGCAGCGTAGTCGGAGGGTCCGACGGCGGGACCCAGTACTTC
j_gene: TRBJ1-2; len: 15; v_gene: TRBV6-5; d_gene: TRBD1; abundance: .; CDR3aa: CASSQGQGRAHGYTF; CDR3nt: TGTGCCAGCAGCCAAGGACAGGGAAGGGCTCATGGCTACACCTTC
j_gene: TRBJ1-5; len: 14; v_gene: TRBV18; d_gene: TRBD1; abundance: .; CDR3aa: CASSRDREGQPQHF; CDR3nt: TGTGCCAGCTCACGGGACAGGGAGGGTCAGCCCCAGCATTTT
j_gene: TRBJ1-1; len: 13; v_gene: TRBV5-1; d_gene: TRBD1; abundance: .; CDR3aa: CASSLEGTGKAFF; CDR3nt: TGCGCCAGCAGCTTGGAAGGGACAGGTAAAGCTTTCTTT
j_gene: TRBJ1-4; len: 14; v_gene: TRBV25-1; d_gene: .; abundance: few; CDR3aa: CASSARISNEKLFF; CDR3nt: TGTGCCAGCAGTGCACGAATCTCTAATGAAAAACTGTTTTTT
j_gene: TRBJ1-1; len: 14; v_gene: TRBV6-1; d_gene: .; abundance: .; CDR3aa: CASRLTDTGTEAFF; CDR3nt: TGTGCCAGCAGGCTGACAGACACGGGGACTGAAGCTTTCTTT
j_gene: TRBJ2-2; len: 14; v_gene: TRBV19; d_gene: TRBD1; abundance: .; CDR3aa: CASKGQGAAGELFF; CDR3nt: TGTGCCAGTAAGGGACAGGGGGCGGCCGGGGAGCTGTTTTTT
j_gene: TRBJ1-1; len: 14; v_gene: TRBV5-1; d_gene: .; abundance: .; CDR3aa: CASSPQGWDTEAFF; CDR3nt: TGCGCCAGCAGCCCTCAGGGTTGGGACACTGAAGCTTTCTTT
j_gene: TRBJ1-2; len: 14; v_gene: TRBV6-1; d_gene: .; abundance: .; CDR3aa: CASSEALANYGYTF; CDR3nt: TGTGCCAGCAGTGAAGCGCTGGCAAACTATGGCTACACCTTC
j_gene: TRBJ1-2; len: 15; v_gene: TRBV10-3; d_gene: .; abundance: .; CDR3aa: CAISESGGAGYGYTF; CDR3nt: TGTGCCATCAGTGAGAGCGGGGGCGCTGGCTATGGCTACACCTTC
j_gene: TRBJ1-1; len: 15; v_gene: TRBV2; d_gene: .; abundance: .; CDR3aa: CASSSRSGVNTEAFF; CDR3nt: TGTGCCAGCAGTTCCCGATCCGGAGTGAACACTGAAGCTTTCTTT
j_gene: TRBJ2-1; len: 17; v_gene: TRBV10-3; d_gene: TRBD1; abundance: .; CDR3aa: CAISESTGTGGLNEQFF; CDR3nt: TGTGCCATCAGTGAGTCGACCGGGACAGGGGGCCTCAATGAGCAGTTCTTC
j_gene: TRBJ1-3; len: 15; v_gene: TRBV6-1; d_gene: .; abundance: .; CDR3aa: CASTDMTGSGNTIYF; CDR3nt: TGTGCCAGCACCGATATGACAGGCTCTGGAAACACCATATATTTT
j_gene: TRBJ2-2; len: 15; v_gene: TRBV6-1; d_gene: TRBD1; abundance: .; CDR3aa: CASSEDRGYTGELFF; CDR3nt: TGTGCCAGCAGTGAGGACAGGGGTTACACCGGGGAGCTGTTTTTT
j_gene: TRBJ1-6; len: 15; v_gene: TRBV27; d_gene: .; abundance: once; CDR3aa: CASGSGAYYNSPLHF; CDR3nt: TGTGCCAGCGGGTCAGGGGCCTACTATAATTCACCCCTCCACTTT
j_gene: TRBJ1-5; len: 13; v_gene: TRBV10-3; d_gene: .; abundance: .; CDR3aa: CAITRELNQPQHF; CDR3nt: TGTGCCATCACAAGGGAGTTAAATCAGCCCCAGCATTTT
j_gene: TRBJ1-4; len: 15; v_gene: TRBV6-1; d_gene: TRBD1; abundance: .; CDR3aa: CASSERQGAYEKLFF; CDR3nt: TGTGCCAGCAGTGAAAGACAGGGGGCATATGAAAAACTGTTTTTT
j_gene: TRBJ1-2; len: 14; v_gene: TRBV10-3; d_gene: .; abundance: few; CDR3aa: CAIGNMEFNYGYTF; CDR3nt: TGTGCCATCGGGAATATGGAGTTCAACTATGGCTACACCTTC
j_gene: TRBJ1-2; len: 14; v_gene: TRBV11-2; d_gene: .; abundance: .; CDR3aa: CASSLDVFNYGYTF; CDR3nt: TGTGCCAGCAGCTTAGATGTTTTTAACTATGGCTACACCTTC
j_gene: TRBJ2-1; len: 13; v_gene: TRBV5-1; d_gene: .; abundance: .; CDR3aa: CASSEASANEQFF; CDR3nt: TGCGCCAGCAGCGAAGCTAGCGCCAATGAGCAGTTCTTC
j_gene: TRBJ2-5; len: 14; v_gene: TRBV6-5; d_gene: .; abundance: .; CDR3aa: CASSYGFNQETQYF; CDR3nt: TGTGCCAGCAGTTACGGCTTTAACCAAGAGACCCAGTACTTC
j_gene: TRBJ1-1; len: 15; v_gene: TRBV19; d_gene: .; abundance: .; CDR3aa: CASTRFYAPGIEAFF; CDR3nt: TGTGCCAGCACGCGTTTTTATGCCCCGGGAATTGAAGCTTTCTTT
j_gene: TRBJ1-1; len: 13; v_gene: TRBV29-1; d_gene: .; abundance: once; CDR3aa: CSAWDNLNTEAFF; CDR3nt: TGCAGCGCATGGGACAATTTGAACACTGAAGCTTTCTTT
j_gene: TRBJ1-6; len: 14; v_gene: TRBV6-1; d_gene: .; abundance: few; CDR3aa: CAISVEEPNSPLHF; CDR3nt: TGTGCCATCAGTGTTGAGGAGCCTAATTCACCCCTCCACTTT
j_gene: TRBJ1-1; len: 15; v_gene: TRBV5-5; d_gene: .; abundance: .; CDR3aa: CASSFTGTPNTEAFF; CDR3nt: TGTGCCAGCAGTTTTACCGGGACACCGAACACTGAAGCTTTCTTT